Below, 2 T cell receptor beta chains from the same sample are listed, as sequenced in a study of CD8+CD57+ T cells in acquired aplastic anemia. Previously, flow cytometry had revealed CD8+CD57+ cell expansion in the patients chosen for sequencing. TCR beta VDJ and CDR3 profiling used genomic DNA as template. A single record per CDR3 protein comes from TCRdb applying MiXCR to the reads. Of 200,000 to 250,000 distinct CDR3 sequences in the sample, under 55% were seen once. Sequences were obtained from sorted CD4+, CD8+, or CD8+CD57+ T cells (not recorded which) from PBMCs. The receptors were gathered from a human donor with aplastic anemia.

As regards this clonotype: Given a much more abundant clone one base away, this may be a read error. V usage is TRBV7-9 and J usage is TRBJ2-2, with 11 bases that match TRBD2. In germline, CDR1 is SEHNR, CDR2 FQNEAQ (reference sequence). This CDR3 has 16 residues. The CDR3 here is CASSQGLAENTGELLF. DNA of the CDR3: TGCGCCAGCAGCCAGGGACTAGCGGAGAACACCGGGGAGCTGCTTTTT.

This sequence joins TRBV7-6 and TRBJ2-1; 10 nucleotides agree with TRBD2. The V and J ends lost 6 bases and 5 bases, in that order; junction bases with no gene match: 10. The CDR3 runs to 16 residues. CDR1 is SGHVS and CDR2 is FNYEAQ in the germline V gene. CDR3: CASSLFSGGGHNEQFF. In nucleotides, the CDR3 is TGTGCCAGCAGTTTATTCAGCGGGGGGGGACACAATGAGCAGTTCTTC.